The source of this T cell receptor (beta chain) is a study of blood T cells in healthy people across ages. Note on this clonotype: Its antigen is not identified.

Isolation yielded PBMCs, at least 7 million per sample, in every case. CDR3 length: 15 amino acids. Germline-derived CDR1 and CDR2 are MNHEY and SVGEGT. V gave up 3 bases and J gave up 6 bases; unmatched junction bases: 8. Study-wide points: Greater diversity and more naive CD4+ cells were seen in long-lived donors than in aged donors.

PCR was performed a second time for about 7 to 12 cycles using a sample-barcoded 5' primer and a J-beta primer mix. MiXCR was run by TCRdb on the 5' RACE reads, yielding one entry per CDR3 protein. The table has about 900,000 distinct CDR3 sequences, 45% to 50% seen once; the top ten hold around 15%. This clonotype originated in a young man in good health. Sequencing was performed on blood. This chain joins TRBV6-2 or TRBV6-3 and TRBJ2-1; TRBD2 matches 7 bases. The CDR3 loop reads CASSYRGLPLNEQFF. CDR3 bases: TGTGCCAGCAGTTATCGGGGACTACCTCTCAATGAGCAGTTCTTC.